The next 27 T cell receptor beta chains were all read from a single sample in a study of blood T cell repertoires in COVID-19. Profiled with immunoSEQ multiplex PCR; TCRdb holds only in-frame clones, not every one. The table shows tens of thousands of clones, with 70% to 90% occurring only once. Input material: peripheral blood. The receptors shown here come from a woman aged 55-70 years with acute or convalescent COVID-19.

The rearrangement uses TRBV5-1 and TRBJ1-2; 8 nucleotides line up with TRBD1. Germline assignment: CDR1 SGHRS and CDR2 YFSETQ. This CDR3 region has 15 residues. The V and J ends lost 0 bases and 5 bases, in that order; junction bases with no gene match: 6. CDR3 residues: CASSLGTTGVYGYTF. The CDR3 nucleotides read TGCGCCAGCAGCTTGGGGACGACAGGGGTATATGGCTACACCTTC.

CDR3: CASSLALTDGYTF. The CDR3 nucleotides are TGTGCCAGCAGTTTAGCCTTGACAGACGGCTACACCTTC. The chain carries TRBV12-3 or TRBV12-4 and TRBJ1-2; D might be TRBD1 (5 bases). Trimming took 0 bases from V and 8 from J, leaving 10 bases between them. The CDR3 sequence is 13 residues long.

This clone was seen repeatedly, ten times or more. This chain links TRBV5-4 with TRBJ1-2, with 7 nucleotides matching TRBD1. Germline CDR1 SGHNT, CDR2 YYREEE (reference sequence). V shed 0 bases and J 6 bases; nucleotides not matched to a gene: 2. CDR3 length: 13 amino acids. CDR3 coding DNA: TGTGCCAGCAGCTTGGACAGGGGAGATGGCTACACCTTC. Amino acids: CASSLDRGDGYTF.

The CDR3 loop is CASSLSPRGSYGYTF. The CDR3 nucleotides are TGTGCCAGCAGTTTATCGCCCAGGGGGTCCTATGGCTACACCTTC. The rearrangement links TRBV27 to TRBJ1-2; 7 bases are shared with TRBD1. Germline loops: CDR1 MNHEY, CDR2 SMNVEV (reference sequence). The V gene end was trimmed by 0 bases and the J gene end by 4 bases; junction bases not matched to a gene: 5. The CDR3 is made up of 15 amino acids.

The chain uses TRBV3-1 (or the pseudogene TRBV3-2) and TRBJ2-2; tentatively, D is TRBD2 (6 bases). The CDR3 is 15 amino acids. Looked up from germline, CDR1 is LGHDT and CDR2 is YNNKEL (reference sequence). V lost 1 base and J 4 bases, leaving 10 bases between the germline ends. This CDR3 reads CASSQGRGITGELFF. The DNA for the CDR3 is TGTGCCAGCAGCCAAGGGCGGGGAATCACCGGGGAGCTGTTTTTT.

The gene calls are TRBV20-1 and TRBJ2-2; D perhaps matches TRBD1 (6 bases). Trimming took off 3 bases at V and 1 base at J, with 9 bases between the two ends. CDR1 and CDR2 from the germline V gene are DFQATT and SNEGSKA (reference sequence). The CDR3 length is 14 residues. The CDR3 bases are TGCAGTGCTAGTCAAGGGGGGAACACCGGGGAGCTGTTTTTT. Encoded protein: CSASQGGNTGELFF.

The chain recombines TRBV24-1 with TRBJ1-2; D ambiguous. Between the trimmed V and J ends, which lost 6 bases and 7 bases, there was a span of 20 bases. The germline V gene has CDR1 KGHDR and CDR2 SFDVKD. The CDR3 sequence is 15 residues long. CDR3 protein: CATSTYYEGDGGYTF. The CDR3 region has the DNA TGTGCCACCAGTACGTATTATGAGGGAGATGGTGGCTACACCTTC.

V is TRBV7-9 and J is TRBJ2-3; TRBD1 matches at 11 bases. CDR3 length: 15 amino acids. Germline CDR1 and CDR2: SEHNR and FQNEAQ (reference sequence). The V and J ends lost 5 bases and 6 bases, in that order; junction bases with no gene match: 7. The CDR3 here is CASSIGQGAVDTQYF. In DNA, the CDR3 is TGTGCCAGCAGCATCGGACAGGGGGCAGTGGATACGCAGTATTTT.

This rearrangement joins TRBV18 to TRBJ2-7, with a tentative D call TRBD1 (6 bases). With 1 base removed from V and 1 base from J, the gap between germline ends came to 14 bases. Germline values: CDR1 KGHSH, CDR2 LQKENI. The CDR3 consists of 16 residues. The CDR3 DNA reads TGTGCCAGCTCACCACGTCAGGGGATCTCGTCCTACGAGCAGTACGTC. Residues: CASSPRQGISSYEQYV.

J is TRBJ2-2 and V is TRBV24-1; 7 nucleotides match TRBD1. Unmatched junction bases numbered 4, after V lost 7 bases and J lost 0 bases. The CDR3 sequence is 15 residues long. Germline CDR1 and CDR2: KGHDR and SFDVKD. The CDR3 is CATRQGQANTGELFF. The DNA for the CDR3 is TGTGCCACCAGACAGGGGCAGGCGAACACCGGGGAGCTGTTTTTT.

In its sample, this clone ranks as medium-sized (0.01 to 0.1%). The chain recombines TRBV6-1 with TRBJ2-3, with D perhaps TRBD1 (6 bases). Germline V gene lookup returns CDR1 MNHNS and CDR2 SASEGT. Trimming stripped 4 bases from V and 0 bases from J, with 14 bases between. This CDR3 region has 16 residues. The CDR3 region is CASSVASGDSTDTQYF. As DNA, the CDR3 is TGTGCCAGCAGTGTAGCTTCAGGGGATAGCACAGATACGCAGTATTTT.

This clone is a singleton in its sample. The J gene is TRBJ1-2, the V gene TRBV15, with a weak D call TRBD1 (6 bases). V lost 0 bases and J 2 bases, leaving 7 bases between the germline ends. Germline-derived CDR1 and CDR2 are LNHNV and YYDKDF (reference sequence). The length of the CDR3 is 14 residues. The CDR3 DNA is TGTGCCACCAGCAGAGAGGGGGCGAACTATGGCTACACCTTC. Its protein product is CATSREGANYGYTF.

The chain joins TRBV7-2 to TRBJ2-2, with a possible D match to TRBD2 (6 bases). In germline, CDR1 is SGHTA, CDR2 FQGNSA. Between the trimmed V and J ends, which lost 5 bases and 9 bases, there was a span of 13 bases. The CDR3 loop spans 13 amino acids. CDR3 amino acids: CASSPGVLRELFF. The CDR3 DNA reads TGTGCCAGCAGCCCGGGGGTGTTAAGGGAGCTGTTTTTT. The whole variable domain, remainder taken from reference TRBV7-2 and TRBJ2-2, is GAGVSQSPSNKVTEKGKDVELRCDPISGHTALYWYRQSLGQGLEFLIYFQGNSAPDKSGLPSDRFSAERTGGSVSTLTIQRTQQEDSAVYLCASSPGVLRELFFGEGSRLTVL.

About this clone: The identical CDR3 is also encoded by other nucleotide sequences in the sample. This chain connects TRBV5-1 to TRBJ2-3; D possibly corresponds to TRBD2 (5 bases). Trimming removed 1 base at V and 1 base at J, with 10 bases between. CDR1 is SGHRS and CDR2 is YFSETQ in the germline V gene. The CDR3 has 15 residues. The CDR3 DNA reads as TGCGCCAGCAGCTTGTCAGGAGGCGGCACAGATACGCAGTATTTT. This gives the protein CASSLSGGGTDTQYF.

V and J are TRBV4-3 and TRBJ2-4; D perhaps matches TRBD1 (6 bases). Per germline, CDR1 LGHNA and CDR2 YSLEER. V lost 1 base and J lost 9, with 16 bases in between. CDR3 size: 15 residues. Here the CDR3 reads CASSQVDGGRGIQYF. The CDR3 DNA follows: TGCGCCAGCAGCCAAGTGGATGGGGGCAGAGGCATTCAGTACTTC.

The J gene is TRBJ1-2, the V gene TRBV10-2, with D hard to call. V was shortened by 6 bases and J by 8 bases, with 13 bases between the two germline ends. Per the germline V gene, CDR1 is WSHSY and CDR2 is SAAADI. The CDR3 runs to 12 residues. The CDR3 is CASSDPSGGYTF. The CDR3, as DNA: TGCGCCAGCAGCGATCCTAGTGGGGGCTACACCTTC.

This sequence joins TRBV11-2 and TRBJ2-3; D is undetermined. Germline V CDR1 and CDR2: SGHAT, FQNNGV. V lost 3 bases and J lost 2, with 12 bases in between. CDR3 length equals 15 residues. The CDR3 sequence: CASSLTSYHTDTQYF. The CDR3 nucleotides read TGTGCCAGCAGCTTGACTTCATATCACACAGATACGCAGTATTTT.

CDR3 in DNA: TGTGCCAGCAGCCGGAGGGGGCGTTTGGGTGAAAAACTGTTTTTT. Translation: CASSRRGRLGEKLFF. V and J are TRBV5-6 and TRBJ1-4, with 7 bases fitting TRBD1. Losses at the gene ends were 4 bases for V and 7 bases for J; bases not matched to a gene: 10. The CDR3 extends over 15 amino acids. Per the germline V gene, CDR1 is SGHDT and CDR2 is YYEEEE.

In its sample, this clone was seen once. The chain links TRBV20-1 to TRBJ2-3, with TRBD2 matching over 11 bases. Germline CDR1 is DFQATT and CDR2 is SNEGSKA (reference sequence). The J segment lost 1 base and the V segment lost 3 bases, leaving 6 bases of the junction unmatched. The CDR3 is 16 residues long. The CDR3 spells CSASLTSGGRTDTQYF. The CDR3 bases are TGCAGTGCTAGTTTAACTAGCGGGGGACGCACAGATACGCAGTATTTT.

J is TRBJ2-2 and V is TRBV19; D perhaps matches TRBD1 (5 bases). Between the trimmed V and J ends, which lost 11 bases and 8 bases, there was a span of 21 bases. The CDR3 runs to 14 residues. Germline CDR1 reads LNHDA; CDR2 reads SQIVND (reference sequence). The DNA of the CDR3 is TGTGCCTCCCTTCAGGGTTTTAACTCAGGGGAGCTGTTTTTT. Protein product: CASLQGFNSGELFF. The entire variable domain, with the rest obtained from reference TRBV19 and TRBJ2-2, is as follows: DGGITQSPKYLFRKEGQNVTLSCEQNLNHDAMYWYRQDPGQGLRLIYYSQIVNDFQKGDIAEGYSVSREKKESFPLTVTSAQKNPTAFYLCASLQGFNSGELFFGEGSRLTVL.

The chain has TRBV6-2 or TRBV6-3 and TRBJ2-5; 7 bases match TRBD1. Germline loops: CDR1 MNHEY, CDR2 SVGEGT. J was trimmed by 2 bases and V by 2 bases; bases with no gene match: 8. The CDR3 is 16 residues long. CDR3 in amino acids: CASSYGQGVIQETQYF. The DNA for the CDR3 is TGTGCCAGCAGTTACGGGCAGGGGGTGATTCAAGAGACCCAGTACTTC.

This CDR3 reads CASSLTTAWETQYF. The CDR3, as DNA: TGCGCCAGCAGCTTGACGACTGCATGGGAGACCCAGTACTTC. The rearrangement joins TRBV5-1 to TRBJ2-5; D not resolved. This CDR3 has 14 amino acids. V shed 1 base and J shed 5 bases, with 12 bases lying between them. CDR1 SGHRS and CDR2 YFSETQ come from the germline V gene.

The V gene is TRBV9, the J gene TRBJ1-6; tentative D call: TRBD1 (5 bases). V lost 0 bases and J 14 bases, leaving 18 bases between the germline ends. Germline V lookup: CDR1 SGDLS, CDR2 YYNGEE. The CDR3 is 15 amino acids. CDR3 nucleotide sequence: TGTGCCAGCAGCGTAGATCAGGGAGGGTATGGCTCCCTCCACTTT. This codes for CASSVDQGGYGSLHF.

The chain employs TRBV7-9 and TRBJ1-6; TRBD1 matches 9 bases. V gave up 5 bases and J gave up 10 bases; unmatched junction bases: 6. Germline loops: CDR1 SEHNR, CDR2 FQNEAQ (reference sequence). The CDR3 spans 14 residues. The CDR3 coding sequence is TGTGCCAGCAGCCAGGGACAGGGAGGATCACCCCTCCACTTT. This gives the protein CASSQGQGGSPLHF. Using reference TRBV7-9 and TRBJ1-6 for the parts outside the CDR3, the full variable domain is DTGVSQNPRHKITKRGQNVTFRCDPISEHNRLYWYRQTLGQGPEFLTYFQNEAQLEKSRLLSDRFSAERPKGSFSTLEIQRTEQGDSAMYLCASSQGQGGSPLHFGNGTRLTVT.

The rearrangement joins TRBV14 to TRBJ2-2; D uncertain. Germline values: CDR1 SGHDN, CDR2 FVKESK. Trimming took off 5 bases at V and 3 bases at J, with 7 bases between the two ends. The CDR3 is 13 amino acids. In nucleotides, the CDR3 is TGTGCCAGCAGCAAGGAGTACACCGGGGAGCTGTTTTTT. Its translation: CASSKEYTGELFF. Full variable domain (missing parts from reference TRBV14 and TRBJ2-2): EAGVTQFPSHSVIEKGQTVTLRCDPISGHDNLYWYRRVMGKEIKFLLHFVKESKQDESGMPNNRFLAERTGGTYSTLKVQPAELEDSGVYFCASSKEYTGELFFGEGSRLTVL.

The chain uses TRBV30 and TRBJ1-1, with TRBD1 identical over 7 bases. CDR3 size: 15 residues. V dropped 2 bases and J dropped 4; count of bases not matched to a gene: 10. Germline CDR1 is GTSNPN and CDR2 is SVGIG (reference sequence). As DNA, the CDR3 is TGTGCCTGGAGTCTCACAGGGGTGTCGGTCACTGAAGCTTTCTTT. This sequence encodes CAWSLTGVSVTEAFF.

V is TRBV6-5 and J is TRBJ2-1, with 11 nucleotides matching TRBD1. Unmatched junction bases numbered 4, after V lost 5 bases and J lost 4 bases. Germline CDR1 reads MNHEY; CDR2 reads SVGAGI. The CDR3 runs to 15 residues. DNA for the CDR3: TGTGCCAGCAGTCTGGACAGGGGGCTGTACAATGAGCAGTTCTTC. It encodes CASSLDRGLYNEQFF.